A selection of T cell receptor beta chains follows, all from one sample in a study of CD8 T cells in Susac syndrome. TCRdb analysed the immunoSEQ multiplex PCR reads with MiXCR anew, one entry per CDR3 protein. The top ten clones hold about 0.1% of a sample with 200,000 to 300,000 distinct CDR3 sequences, 90% to 97% of them seen once. Sequencing was done on a sample of CD4+ T cells from PBMCs. These receptors all come from a human donor with Susac syndrome. CDR3s leave out the opening cysteine and the closing phenylalanine or tryptophan.

v_gene	j_gene	CDR3aa
TRBV11-2	TRBJ2-5	ASSPGRGETQY
TRBV15	TRBJ2-3	ATSRPLIDTQY
TRBV28	TRBJ2-2	ASRSNTGELF
TRBV12-3/TRBV12-4	TRBJ1-2	ASSLLSGYT
TRBV7-2	TRBJ2-1	ASSGLAFSNEQF
TRBV28	TRBJ2-3	ASTLHGGGTDTQY
TRBV29-1	TRBJ2-5	SVPTDRGGETQY
TRBV24-1	TRBJ2-5	ATSGGAGGTQY
TRBV27	TRBJ1-5	ASSGQLNQPQH
TRBV28	TRBJ2-3	ASRSPTDTQY
TRBV12-3/TRBV12-4	TRBJ2-1	ATSAGGSYNEQF
TRBV15	TRBJ2-3	ATSDPPHLRQRNTDTQY
TRBV28	TRBJ1-2	ASGIDFERRGYGYT
TRBV9	TRBJ1-5	ASSVGGAREGQPQH
TRBV2	TRBJ2-1	ASSMTSGSPEQF
TRBV27	TRBJ1-2	ASSSGQWKNYGYT
TRBV3-1	TRBJ2-7	ASSGGLAGVVGYEQY
TRBV4-2	TRBJ2-1	ASSQAGWGRTRIDEQF
TRBV10-3	TRBJ1-2	AISDTTHDGYT
TRBV10-3	TRBJ1-3	AIAGAAGNTIY
TRBV7-9	TRBJ1-1	ASEGRSVL
TRBV10-3	TRBJ1-2	AISEGTHGYT
TRBV4-1	TRBJ1-1	ASSHTRQGAVNTEAF
TRBV5-1	TRBJ2-1	ASTLTGTTDNEQF
TRBV29-1	TRBJ2-2	SVGTSGSNTGELF
TRBV15	TRBJ1-5	ATRRGGGDSNQPQH
TRBV12-3/TRBV12-4	TRBJ2-7	ASRTGNNEQY
TRBV28	TRBJ2-5	ASSLGDIRYQETQY
TRBV28	TRBJ1-5	ASSPFGRPGQPQH
TRBV6-6	TRBJ2-2	ASSYGSTGELF
TRBV20-1	TRBJ2-7	SATTRDEQY
TRBV5-1	TRBJ2-3	ASSTGQDLDTQY
TRBV28	TRBJ2-1	ASRPYGTGADHNEQF
TRBV10-2	TRBJ2-1	ASRLGTSLVNEQF
TRBV25-1	TRBJ1-1	ASTMEGNTEAF
TRBV10-3	TRBJ2-1	AISAGVSYYNEQF
TRBV19	TRBJ2-1	ASSVLAGGLYNEQF
TRBV27	TRBJ2-5	ASSRLVAETQY
TRBV4-1	TRBJ1-1	ASSQGQGGYTEAF
TRBV3-1	TRBJ2-7	ASSQDFRYEQY
TRBV5-6	TRBJ1-5	ASTLRPSGQSNQPQH
TRBV29-1	TRBJ1-2	SVGREGSFGYT
TRBV29-1	TRBJ1-2	TSRGIGGGGRYGYT